The next 9 T cell receptor beta chains were all read from a single sample in a study of early T cells in non-severe SARS-CoV-2 infection. TCRdb recomputed calls from the 5' RACE reads with MiXCR, one row per CDR3 protein. Of about 50,000 distinct CDR3 sequences listed, about 6.2% are singletons. The sequenced sample was whole blood, obtained at baseline. The source of these receptors is an adult who was a healthcare worker with PCR-confirmed SARS-CoV-2 infection or an uninfected control (not recorded which).

There are many counts of this clonotype. Here the CDR3 reads CASSAAIAGGNNEQFF. For the CDR3, the DNA is TGTGCCAGCAGCGCCGCCATAGCGGGAGGTAACAATGAGCAGTTCTTC. The chain carries TRBV9 and TRBJ2-1; the match to TRBD2 covers 10 bases. The germline V gene encodes CDR1 SGDLS and CDR2 YYNGEE. J was trimmed by 5 bases and V by 3 bases; bases with no gene match: 8. This CDR3 is built from 16 residues.

This clonotype was counted only a few times. The chain uses TRBV7-9 and TRBJ1-2; D is ambiguous. Germline V CDR1 and CDR2: SEHNR, FQNEAQ (reference sequence). The CDR3 sequence is 13 residues long. V lost 2 bases to trimming and J lost 6 bases, with 10 bases between them. CDR3 DNA sequence: TGTGCCAGCAGCTTAACAGAGCGGGATGGCTACACCTTC. It is translated as CASSLTERDGYTF. Together with reference TRBV7-9 and TRBJ1-2, the CDR3 gives the full variable domain: DTGVSQNPRHKITKRGQNVTFRCDPISEHNRLYWYRQTLGQGPEFLTYFQNEAQLEKSRLLSDRFSAERPKGSFSTLEIQRTEQGDSAMYLCASSLTERDGYTFGSGTRLTVV.

The table lists this clonotype with a few counts. The CDR3 reads CATYGGGTYEQYF. The CDR3 region has the DNA TGTGCCACCTACGGCGGGGGAACCTACGAGCAGTACTTC. This rearrangement joins TRBV28 to TRBJ2-7, with TRBD2 matching over 7 bases. The trim removed 10 bases at V and 2 bases at J, leaving 8 bases unmatched. In germline, CDR1 is MDHEN, CDR2 SYDVKM. CDR3 length: 13 amino acids.

V is TRBV9 and J is TRBJ2-3, with D maybe TRBD1 (6 bases). The CDR3 extends over 15 amino acids. The V end was cut by 1 base, the J end by 3 bases, with 12 bases between. CDR1 and CDR2 from the germline V gene are SGDLS and YYNGEE. The CDR3 bases are TGTGCCAGCAGCGTACTGTCAGGGGCGACAGATACGCAGTATTTT. It is translated as CASSVLSGATDTQYF.

This rearrangement joins TRBV24-1 to TRBJ2-2, with 9 bases matching TRBD2. The germline CDR1 and CDR2 sequences are KGHDR and SFDVKD. With 4 bases clipped from V and 8 bases from J, the junction kept 4 bases outside the gene matches. The CDR3 runs 14 residues. In DNA, the CDR3 is TGTGCCACCAGTGAGATAGCGGGAGTGGGGGAGCTGTTTTTT. Protein sequence: CATSEIAGVGELFF.

In this sample, this clonotype turned up a few times. The chain links TRBV5-1 to TRBJ2-3, with D unresolved. CDR1 and CDR2 (germline): SGHRS, YFSETQ. V was trimmed by 0 bases and J by 0 bases, leaving 11 bases between them. CDR3 length: 16 amino acids. Here the CDR3 reads CASSLGTGWSTDTQYF. DNA for the CDR3: TGCGCCAGCAGCTTGGGCACCGGGTGGAGCACAGATACGCAGTATTTT.

V usage is TRBV29-1 and J usage is TRBJ2-3; TRBD2 aligns across 10 bases. V was clipped by 7 bases and J by 3 bases; unmatched bases: 4. Germline values: CDR1 SQVTM, CDR2 ANQGSEA. This CDR3 region has 13 residues. CDR3 in DNA: TGCAGCGGCCAAGCGGGAGGGACAGATACGCAGTATTTT. Its protein product is CSGQAGGTDTQYF.

The chain is built from TRBV7-2 and TRBJ2-3, with D uncertain. Germline CDR1 SGHTA, CDR2 FQGNSA. Trimming took off 10 bases at V and 2 bases at J, with 16 bases between the two ends. The CDR3 has 14 residues. CDR3 residues: CATRTAFNTDTQYF. DNA of the CDR3: TGTGCCACCCGGACGGCCTTTAACACAGATACGCAGTATTTT.

This clonotype was detected many times. The CDR3 here is CASRRGSLKAFF. CDR3 bases: TGTGCCAGCAGACGAGGCAGCCTGAAGGCTTTCTTT. The V gene is TRBV7-9, the J gene TRBJ1-1; D uncertain. Germline V CDR1 and CDR2: SEHNR, FQNEAQ (reference sequence). The V and J ends lost 6 bases and 11 bases respectively, with 16 bases between them. The CDR3 length is 12 residues.